This T cell receptor (beta chain) appears in the sequencing data of a study of blood T cell repertoires in COVID-19 (dated by TCRdb to about 2020). For context, the study as a whole: Samples covering the acute and convalescent phases of COVID-19 were provided by collaborators in the United States, Italy and Spain. The repertoires were made available in a free public database intended to serve as a resource for research on the immune response to SARS-CoV-2. Sample metadata almost always included a de-identified subject ID, COVID-19 status, age in years and sex. The prospective study material was composed of cDNA or gDNA derived from T cells, B-cell-depleted T cells, or PBMCs. The samples were drawn from the first 160 participants of the ongoing ImmuneRACE study and from over 950 subjects provided by 6 global collaborators. Where HLA class I and class II types were available, the types were taken from metadata supplied by the sample provider, not from assay-based typing. Subjects who had been exposed to COVID-19, were actively infected with it, or had recovered from it provided the deeply sampled blood TCRbeta repertoires that made up the dataset. Overall study outcomes, separate from this receptor: Clinical and demographic metadata were provided uncurated, with the amount varying by source and participant.

TCRbeta CDR3 regions were amplified from genomic DNA using the immunoSEQ Assay, a bias-controlled multiplex PCR. The study's own analysis went as follows. The number of nucleated cells in each sample was estimated by amplification of reference gene primers within the assay. To quantify the absolute abundance of each unique TCRbeta CDR3 rearrangement, sequence reads were collapsed and filtered. For each sample, productive Simpson clonality was calculated as the square root of Simpson's diversity index across productive rearrangements. In its TCRdb copy, this immuneACCESS table keeps in-frame sequences only and misses some clones. Where compared with another copy, unresolved V genes explain less than half of these, and the others have no known cause. D and trimming come from the DNA, and the V and J calls and clone size come from that table. The sample profile shows about 180,000 clones; over 80% of them were found once. More than 7.5% of the sample comes from the top ten.

One collaborating source in Seattle enrolled patients while the patients were actively infected and followed the patients over time throughout the course of disease. The collaborating institutions used their own protocols to collect whole blood in K2EDTA tubes. Collaborator samples were shipped for TCRbeta analysis as frozen whole blood, isolated PBMCs, or DNA extracted from either sample type. As encoded in the germline V gene (reference sequence), CDR1 is WNHNN while CDR2 is SYGVQD. The V and J ends are trimmed by 3 bases and 3 bases, leaving 13 bases between them. The CDR3 runs 15 residues from the cysteine to the phenylalanine. CDR3 DNA only is kept here, 45 bases in frame from base 1. About this clone itself: The antigen it binds to is not known. The input lacks base qualities; no much larger clone sits a single base away.

This chain joins TRBV10-1 to TRBJ2-3; a weak D assignment points to TRBD1 (6 bases agree). The sequencing input was peripheral blood. The receptor was isolated from a woman aged 70-85 years with COVID-19, enrolled during active disease. The CDR3 protein: CASSDRGRGTDTQYF. The DNA sequence reads TGCGCCAGCAGTGACCGCGGCAGGGGAACAGATACGCAGTATTTT.